The 25 T cell receptor beta chains below all came from one sample that was sequenced in a study of human T cells and chemical hapten exposure. TCRdb reprocessed the RACE reads with MiXCR, giving one entry per CDR3 protein. Of 95,000 to 150,000 distinct CDR3 sequences listed, over 9% are singletons. Indicated time point: patch test 3, about 24 weeks after DPC sensitization. Described treatment: therapeutic diphenylcyclopropenone sensitization with weekly scalp DPC. Sequenced material: whole blood, taken in connection with sensitization to the hapten diphenylcyclopropenone (DPC). The receptors come from a woman between 45 and 65 years old with alopecia areata. Some clones in this sample may be carry-over from other donors' samples.

The chain carries TRBV5-1 and TRBJ2-5; TRBD1 is a possible D gene (6 bases). The V gene's germline CDR1 is SGHRS and CDR2 YFSETQ. The CDR3 spans 14 residues. The V end was cut by 3 bases, the J end by 3 bases, with 12 bases between. CDR3 in DNA: TGCGCCAGCAGCTCAGGGGTTCTCAAAGAGACCCAGTACTTC. Protein product: CASSSGVLKETQYF.

This sequence joins TRBV9 and TRBJ2-1; no reliable D call. Germline loops: CDR1 SGDLS, CDR2 YYNGEE. V was clipped by 0 bases and J by 6 bases, with 7 bases between them. CDR3 length equals 13 residues. CDR3 sequence: CASSVVSANEQFF. The CDR3 nucleotides read TGTGCCAGCAGCGTAGTGAGTGCCAATGAGCAGTTCTTC.

The chain's CDR3 is CSALVIGWSGAFF. The DNA for the CDR3 is TGCAGTGCTTTGGTCATCGGTTGGTCGGGAGCTTTCTTT. V gene TRBV20-1 combines with J gene TRBJ1-1; D is unclear. The germline V gene encodes CDR1 DFQATT and CDR2 SNEGSKA (reference sequence). Trimming took 5 bases from V and 10 from J, leaving 20 bases between them. This CDR3 is 13 amino acids long.

The rearrangement links TRBV7-6 to TRBJ2-3, with D hard to call. Between the trimmed V and J ends, which lost 6 bases and 4 bases, there was a span of 20 bases. This CDR3 is built from 16 residues. Germline CDR1 is SGHVS and CDR2 is FNYEAQ. CDR3 amino acids: CASRSYPNKEPDTQYF. The DNA of the CDR3 is TGTGCCAGCAGATCCTACCCGAACAAGGAACCAGATACGCAGTATTTT.

This chain uses TRBV5-5 with TRBJ2-3, with TRBD2 as a possible D gene (6 bases). Germline V gene data show CDR1 as SGHKS and CDR2 as YYEKEE (reference sequence). The CDR3 is made up of 10 amino acids. V lost 9 bases and J lost 5, with 7 bases in between. The CDR3 nucleotides are TGTGCCACCGGGGGAGATACGCAGTATTTT. Amino acids: CATGGDTQYF.

There are a few counts of this clonotype. J is TRBJ2-1 and V is TRBV18; tentatively, D is TRBD1 (5 bases). V lost 4 bases and J lost 4, with 14 bases in between. This CDR3 has 15 residues. CDR1 and CDR2 (germline): KGHSH, LQKENI. The CDR3 spells CASSRPTPGYNEQFF. DNA of the CDR3: TGTGCCAGCTCACGACCAACCCCAGGGTACAATGAGCAGTTCTTC.

The gene calls are TRBV7-9 and TRBJ2-5; the match to TRBD2 covers 13 bases. CDR1 is SEHNR and CDR2 is FQNEAQ in the germline V gene (reference sequence). Trimming removed 1 base from V and 4 bases from J; junction bases left unmatched: 12. CDR3 size: 19 residues. CDR3 in DNA: TGTGCCAGCAGCTTAGGTGGACTAGCGGGAGCGGGGACTCGAGAGACCCAGTACTTC. This codes for CASSLGGLAGAGTRETQYF.

This chain joins TRBV13 and TRBJ2-3; D is possibly TRBD1 or TRBD2 (7 bases each). Germline CDR1 and CDR2: PRHDT and FYEKMQ (reference sequence). This CDR3 has 16 amino acids. The V and J ends lost 3 bases and 7 bases respectively, with 20 bases between them. The CDR3 nucleotides read TGTGCCAGCAGCTTCCGGGCTAGCGGAGGGGGCAATACGCAGTATTTT. Its translation: CASSFRASGGGNTQYF.

The table lists this clonotype with a few counts. The chain carries TRBV7-8 and TRBJ2-5, with TRBD2 matching 11 bases. The germline CDR1 and CDR2 sequences are SGHVS and FQNEAQ. CDR3 length: 19 residues. V gave up 5 bases and J gave up 0 bases; unmatched junction bases: 14. CDR3 sequence (DNA): TGTGCCAGCAGCACCAGCCGGAACCGGGGACTAGCGGACCAAGAGACCCAGTACTTC. This gives the protein CASSTSRNRGLADQETQYF.

This clonotype occurred many times. The chain joins TRBV7-2 to TRBJ1-6, with 9 bases matching TRBD1. This CDR3 spans 14 amino acids. Trimming cost V 3 bases and J 10 bases; bases outside gene matches: 4. Germline lookup yields CDR1 SGHTA and CDR2 FQGNSA. The DNA for the CDR3 is TGTGCCAGCAGCTTGGGACAGGGCGGGTCACCCCTCCACTTT. The encoded protein is CASSLGQGGSPLHF. The whole variable domain, filled in from reference TRBV7-2 and TRBJ1-6, reads GAGVSQSPSNKVTEKGKDVELRCDPISGHTALYWYRQSLGQGLEFLIYFQGNSAPDKSGLPSDRFSAERTGGSVSTLTIQRTQQEDSAVYLCASSLGQGGSPLHFGNGTRLTVT.

The chain employs TRBV7-9 and TRBJ1-3; a possible D gene is TRBD1 (5 bases). The V end was cut by 2 bases, the J end by 4 bases, with 18 bases between. The CDR3 runs 17 residues. CDR1 and CDR2 (germline): SEHNR, FQNEAQ (reference sequence). CDR3 coding DNA: TGTGCCAGCAGCTTAAGGCAGGGCTCTAAGGAAGGAAACACCATATATTTT. Protein product: CASSLRQGSKEGNTIYF.

The table lists this clonotype with many counts. The rearrangement links TRBV15 to TRBJ2-2; D call uncertain. Between the trimmed V and J ends, which lost 1 base and 4 bases, there was a span of 7 bases. The CDR3 runs 14 residues. Germline CDR1 reads LNHNV; CDR2 reads YYDKDF (reference sequence). In DNA, the CDR3 is TGTGCCACCAGCAGAGTGGGGTCCACCGGGGAGCTGTTTTTT. This encodes CATSRVGSTGELFF. Supplemented by reference TRBV15 and TRBJ2-2, the full variable domain reads DAMVIQNPRYQVTQFGKPVTLSCSQTLNHNVMYWYQQKSSQAPKLLFHYYDKDFNNEADTPDNFQSRRPNTSFCFLDIRSPGLGDTAMYLCATSRVGSTGELFFGEGSRLTVL.

This clonotype was seen only a few times. This chain connects TRBV29-1 to TRBJ2-3; 10 bases line up with TRBD1. In germline, CDR1 is SQVTM, CDR2 ANQGSEA. This CDR3 spans 14 amino acids. V lost 4 bases and J lost 0; bases outside the gene matches: 1. The CDR3 reads CSVGQGASTDTQYF. The DNA of the CDR3 is TGCAGCGTTGGACAGGGGGCGAGCACAGATACGCAGTATTTT.

This clonotype was counted a few times. CDR3 region: CASSLKRLDEQYF. For the CDR3, the DNA is TGCGCCAGCAGCTTGAAGCGTCTGGACGAGCAGTACTTC. The chain combines TRBV5-1 with TRBJ2-7; D uncertain. The V end was cut by 1 base, the J end by 5 bases, with 10 bases between. CDR3 length: 13 amino acids. CDR1 and CDR2 (germline): SGHRS, YFSETQ.

This chain connects TRBV10-3 to TRBJ1-1, with D possibly matching TRBD1 (6 bases). The germline CDR1 and CDR2 sequences are ENHRY and SYGVKD. Trimming stripped 4 bases from V and 5 bases from J, with 14 bases between. The CDR3 runs 14 residues. This CDR3 reads CAISANRERTEAFF. CDR3 nucleotides: TGTGCCATCAGTGCTAACAGGGAGAGGACTGAAGCTTTCTTT.

The J gene is TRBJ1-1, the V gene TRBV4-1; 8 nucleotides line up with TRBD1. Trimming cost V 4 bases and J 0 bases; bases outside gene matches: 1. This CDR3 is built from 14 residues. Germline CDR1 and CDR2: MGHRA and YSYEKL. The CDR3 DNA reads TGCGCCAGCAGCCGGGACAGGATGAACACTGAAGCTTTCTTT. This sequence encodes CASSRDRMNTEAFF.

V is TRBV11-2 and J is TRBJ1-1, with D possibly TRBD1 on 5 matching bases. There are 14 residues in the CDR3. Trimming removed 5 bases from V and 5 bases from J, with 15 bases in between. The germline CDR1 and CDR2 sequences are SGHAT and FQNNGV. CDR3 in amino acids: CASSRGSSMTEAFF. Here the CDR3 DNA reads TGTGCCAGCAGCCGGGGGTCTAGTATGACTGAAGCTTTCTTT. Full variable domain (missing parts from reference TRBV11-2 and TRBJ1-1): EAGVAQSPRYKIIEKRQSVAFWCNPISGHATLYWYQQILGQGPKLLIQFQNNGVVDDSQLPKDRFSAERLKGVDSTLKIQPAKLEDSAVYLCASSRGSSMTEAFFGQGTRLTVV.

This clonotype was counted between two and nine times. This chain links TRBV20-1 with TRBJ1-5, with a weak D call TRBD1 (5 bases). The germline gives CDR1 DFQATT, CDR2 SNEGSKA (reference sequence). The V end lost 3 bases, the J end lost 5 bases, and 8 bases lay between the germline ends. The CDR3 consists of 12 residues. The CDR3, as DNA: TGCAGTGCTAGTAGAGGGGATCAGCCCCAGCATTTT. This gives the protein CSASRGDQPQHF.

The rearrangement joins TRBV2 to TRBJ2-2, with 9 bases matching TRBD1. Trimming at V came to 7 bases and at J to 4 bases, leaving 4 bases not matched to a gene. The CDR3 is 14 residues long. Germline CDR1 SNHLY, CDR2 FYNNEI. The chain's CDR3 is CASNDRGTTGELFF. In DNA form, the CDR3 reads TGTGCCAGCAACGACAGGGGGACCACCGGGGAGCTGTTTTTT.

This clonotype occurred a few times. The gene calls are TRBV29-1 and TRBJ2-1, with D hard to call. Germline lookup yields CDR1 SQVTM and CDR2 ANQGSEA. V was clipped by 0 bases and J by 1 base, with 7 bases between them. The CDR3 runs to 14 residues. The CDR3 DNA reads as TGCAGCGTTGAAGAAGCGCTTTCCTACAATGAGCAGTTCTTC. Protein product: CSVEEALSYNEQFF.

This clonotype has just a few counts. The chain carries TRBV9 and TRBJ1-6; D gene uncertain. V dropped 0 bases and J dropped 9 bases, with 7 bases sitting between them. Germline assignment: CDR1 SGDLS and CDR2 YYNGEE. The CDR3 sequence is 13 residues long. The CDR3 loop reads CASSVGTSSPLHF. CDR3 DNA sequence: TGTGCCAGCAGCGTAGGGACCTCTTCACCCCTCCACTTT.

This clonotype showed up just once. V gene TRBV3-1 combines with J gene TRBJ1-2; D unclear. Trimming took 4 bases from V and 2 from J, leaving 5 bases between them. There are 12 residues in the CDR3. Germline CDR1 reads LGHDT; CDR2 reads YNNKEL (reference sequence). The CDR3 DNA reads as TGTGCCAGCAGCCGGCAGAACTATGGCTACACCTTC. Translated, it gives CASSRQNYGYTF.

There are a few counts of this clonotype. The V call is TRBV29-1, the J call TRBJ1-1; 7 bases map to TRBD1. The CDR3 sequence is 13 residues long. Trimming removed 7 bases from V and 1 base from J; junction bases left unmatched: 6. Germline V gene lookup returns CDR1 SQVTM and CDR2 ANQGSEA. DNA of the CDR3: TGCAGCGCCGCAGGGGGACCGAACACTGAAGCTTTCTTT. Its translation: CSAAGGPNTEAFF.

The sample holds one count of this clonotype. This sequence joins TRBV18 and TRBJ2-5; D gene ambiguous. Germline lookup yields CDR1 KGHSH and CDR2 LQKENI. Trimming pared 1 base from V and 4 bases from J, leaving 13 bases between. The CDR3 has 15 amino acids. CDR3 DNA sequence: TGTGCCAGCTCACCACTAATGCAGGCAGGAGAGACCCAGTACTTC. Its protein is CASSPLMQAGETQYF.

Ten or more counts support this clonotype. This chain links TRBV5-4 with TRBJ2-1, with no clear D. Germline CDR1 SGHNT, CDR2 YYREEE (reference sequence). The V and J ends lost 4 bases and 0 bases respectively, with 14 bases between them. This CDR3 has 16 amino acids. CDR3 in DNA: TGTGCCAGCAGCCCCGAAGCGCGGAGCTCCTACAATGAGCAGTTCTTC. Protein: CASSPEARSSYNEQFF.